This entry concerns a single TCR beta chain. Original processing notes: Counts of nucleated cells, estimated from reference gene primer amplification, were obtained. Profiled with immunoSEQ multiplex PCR; TCRdb holds only in-frame clones, not every one. The V and J calls and clone size are taken from that table; D and trimming were inferred from the DNA. The data contain approximately 270,000 clones, around 89% of them singletons. The record originates from a study of blood T cell repertoires in COVID-19. Study information: T cells, B-cell-depleted T cells, or PBMCs provided the cDNA or gDNA that served as material.

Trimming removed 3 bases from V and 2 bases from J, with 14 bases in between. Looked up from germline, CDR1 is LNHDA and CDR2 is SQIVND (reference sequence). This CDR3 is built from 15 residues. Source material: peripheral blood. This clonotype was obtained from a man aged 25 to 45 with acute or convalescent COVID-19. The chain links TRBV19 to TRBJ2-7, with D possibly matching TRBD1 (5 bases). CDR3 bases: TGTGCCAGTAGTATCGGAGCAGGGCTCCCCTACGAGCAGTACTTC. Translated, it gives CASSIGAGLPYEQYF. The full variable domain, with the rest looked up from reference TRBV19 and TRBJ2-7, is DGGITQSPKYLFRKEGQNVTLSCEQNLNHDAMYWYRQDPGQGLRLIYYSQIVNDFQKGDIAEGYSVSREKKESFPLTVTSAQKNPTAFYLCASSIGAGLPYEQYFGPGTRLTVT.